The present T cell receptor (beta chain) was sequenced within a study of response to subunit inactivated influenza vaccine. Each CDR3 protein is one row after TCRdb ran MiXCR on the RT-PCR reads. The profile shows 430,000 or so distinct CDR3 sequences, roughly 9.8% of them singletons. This CDR3 spans 19 amino acids. Looked up from germline, CDR1 is SGHRS and CDR2 is YFSETQ. The germline V and J ends were trimmed by 3 bases and 2 bases, with 24 bases remaining between them. This clonotype was seen a few times. Its antigen is as yet unknown. Study-wide points: The study's authors posited that every seasonal influenza vaccination enlists few new T cells.

This receptor was taken from a man over 45 who received an inactivated influenza vaccine. The chain links TRBV5-1 to TRBJ2-1; possibly TRBD1 or TRBD2 for D (5 bases each). Sample: PBMCs from blood, taken 35 to 45 days after vaccination. CDR3 in DNA: TGCGCCAGCAGCTACCCCGGGACGTCGGCACTGGGGACCTACAATGAGCAGTTCTTC. This encodes CASSYPGTSALGTYNEQFF.